The rows below give T cell receptor beta chains drawn from one sample of a study of blood T cell repertoires in COVID-19. The table came from immunoSEQ multiplex PCR; TCRdb's copy has only in-frame clones and leaves some out. The table includes some 220,000 clones, 75% to 90% detected once. The sequenced material came from PBMCs or T cells enriched from blood (not recorded which). These TCRs come from a woman in her 40s with acute COVID-19. Both conserved end residues are part of each CDR3. Each record gives: CDR3 length, D gene, clone size, J gene, V gene, CDR3 DNA, CDR3 protein. The D gene is left open where the match is weak. For some rows the clone size is stated as once, few or many, or as a class when expanded; others skip it.

18	.	.	TRBJ1-1	TRBV23-1	TGCGCCAGCAGTCAACAGAACAGGGTAACGACATTGAACACTGAAGCTTTCTTT	CASSQQNRVTTLNTEAFF
14	TRBD1	.	TRBJ1-1	TRBV5-5	TGTGCCAGCAGCTTGGAACAGGGGGTCTCCGAGGCTTTCTTT	CASSLEQGVSEAFF
15	.	.	TRBJ2-1	TRBV9	TGTGCCAGCAGCCCAAGAGCAGTCGCAGGTAATGAGCAGTTCTTC	CASSPRAVAGNEQFF
14	TRBD1	once	TRBJ1-2	TRBV9	TGTGCCAGCAGCGAGAGGACAGGTCTCTATGGCTACACCTTC	CASSERTGLYGYTF
15	.	.	TRBJ1-2	TRBV19	TGTGCCAGTAGTATAGACACCGGGACAACCTATGGCTACACCTTC	CASSIDTGTTYGYTF
14	.	.	TRBJ1-5	TRBV18	TGTGCCAGCTCACCCTCAGGGTCCAATCAGCCCCAGCATTTT	CASSPSGSNQPQHF
11	TRBD1	once	TRBJ2-3	TRBV2	TGTGCCAGAGTACAGGGGATGAATGAGTATTTT	CARVQGMNEYF
18	TRBD2	once	TRBJ2-5	TRBV15	TGTGCCACCAGCAAAGGGACTAGCGGGGGCCGCCGTGGACAGACCCAGTACTTC	CATSKGTSGGRRGQTQYF
13	.	.	TRBJ1-1	TRBV19	TGTGCCAGTAGTATTGCCAGGAACACTGAAGCTTTCTTT	CASSIARNTEAFF
15	TRBD1	.	TRBJ2-3	TRBV5-4	TGTGCCAGCAGCTTGGGGGACAGCTTCACAGATACGCAGTATTTT	CASSLGDSFTDTQYF
19	TRBD1	.	TRBJ1-5	TRBV7-2	TGTGCCAGCAGTATAGATGGGGCCGGGACAGGAGGGCGCAATCAGCCCCAGCATTTT	CASSIDGAGTGGRNQPQHF
12	.	few	TRBJ1-2	TRBV12-3/TRBV12-4	TGTGCCAGCAGCAGGACAGTCGCTGGCTACACCTTC	CASSRTVAGYTF
17	TRBD2	.	TRBJ2-1	TRBV9	TGTGCCAGCAGCGCCCTCGGGGGGAGAGTTGGGGGCAATGAGCAGTTCTTC	CASSALGGRVGGNEQFF
14	TRBD1	.	TRBJ2-1	TRBV29-1	TGCAGCGGTACCGGACAGGGGTTCTACAATGAGCAGTTCTTC	CSGTGQGFYNEQFF
15	.	.	TRBJ1-4	TRBV25-1	TGTGCCAGCAGCCCTGGGGCAGGGTACCGGGAAAAACTGTTTTTT	CASSPGAGYREKLFF
14	.	.	TRBJ1-2	TRBV14	TGTGCCAGCAGCCAAGCGAAGCAGGACTATGGCTACACCTTC	CASSQAKQDYGYTF
15	TRBD1	.	TRBJ2-1	TRBV5-1	TGCGCCAGCAGCTTGGACAGGGGGCACTACAATGAGCAGTTCTTC	CASSLDRGHYNEQFF
14	TRBD1	.	TRBJ1-2	TRBV7-9	TGTGCCAGCAGCTCCGACAGGGGGGTTCGTGGCTACACCTTC	CASSSDRGVRGYTF
14	.	.	TRBJ2-6	TRBV19	TGTGCCAGTAGCACAGACTCTGGGGCCAACGTCCTGACTTTC	CASSTDSGANVLTF
11	.	.	TRBJ1-2	TRBV2	TGTGCCAGCAGTGGGGGGGATGGCTACACCTTC	CASSGGDGYTF